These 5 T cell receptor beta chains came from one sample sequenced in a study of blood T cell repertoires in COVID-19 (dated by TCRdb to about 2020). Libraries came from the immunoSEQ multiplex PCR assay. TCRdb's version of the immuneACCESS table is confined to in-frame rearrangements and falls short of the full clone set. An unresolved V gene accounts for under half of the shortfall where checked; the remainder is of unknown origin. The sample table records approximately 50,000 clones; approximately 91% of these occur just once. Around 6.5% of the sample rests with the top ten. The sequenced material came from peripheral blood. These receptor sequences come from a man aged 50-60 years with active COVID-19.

The chain's CDR3 is CASSLGGGSWQPQHF. The DNA for the CDR3 is TGTGCCAGCAGCTTAGGAGGGGGCTCGTGGCAGCCCCAGCATTTT. The chain employs TRBV11-2 and TRBJ1-5, with 7 bases aligning to TRBD1. V shed 1 base, J shed 7 bases, and the junction held 7 bases outside the gene matches. Germline CDR1 reads SGHAT; CDR2 reads FQNNGV. CDR3 length equals 15 residues.

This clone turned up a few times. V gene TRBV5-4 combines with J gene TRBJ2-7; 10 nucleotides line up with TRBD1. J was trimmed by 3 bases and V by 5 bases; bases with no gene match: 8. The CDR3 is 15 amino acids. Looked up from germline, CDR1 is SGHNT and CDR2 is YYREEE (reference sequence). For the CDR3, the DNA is TGTGCCAGCAGTGAGGGACAGGGGCTTGTCTACGAGCAGTACTTC. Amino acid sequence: CASSEGQGLVYEQYF.

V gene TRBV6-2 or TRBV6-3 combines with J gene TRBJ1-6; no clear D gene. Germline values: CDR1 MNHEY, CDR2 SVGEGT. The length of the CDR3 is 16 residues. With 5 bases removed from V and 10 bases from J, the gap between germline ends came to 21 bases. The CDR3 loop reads CASSPDFRAAGSPLHF. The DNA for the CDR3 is TGTGCCAGCAGTCCCGACTTCCGGGCCGCGGGGTCACCCCTCCACTTT.

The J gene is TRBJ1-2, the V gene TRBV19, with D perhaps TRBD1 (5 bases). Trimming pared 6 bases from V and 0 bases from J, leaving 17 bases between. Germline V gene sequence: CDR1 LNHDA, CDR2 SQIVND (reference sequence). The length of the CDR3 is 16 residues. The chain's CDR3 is CASSERGRAANYGYTF. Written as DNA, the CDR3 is TGTGCCAGTAGCGAAAGGGGCAGGGCTGCTAACTATGGCTACACCTTC.

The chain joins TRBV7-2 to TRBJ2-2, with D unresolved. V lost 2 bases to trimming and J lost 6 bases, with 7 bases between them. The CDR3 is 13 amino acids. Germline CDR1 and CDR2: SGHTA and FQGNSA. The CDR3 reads CASSLIAPGELFF. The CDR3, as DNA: TGTGCCAGCAGCTTAATAGCACCCGGGGAGCTGTTTTTT.